A single sample gave rise to the 14 T cell receptor beta chains below, sequenced in a study of T cells in Graves' hyperthyroidism and ophthalmopathy (dated by TCRdb to the late 2010s). Libraries were built with multiplex PCR. The sample was run on an Illumina HiSeq 2000. The TCR beta CDR3 regions were amplified from the RNA transcripts. The TCR CDR3 was subjected to a first round of RT-PCR using the HTBI primer set and the Qiagen OneStep RT-PCR kit. TCRdb's own reprocessing of the public reads used fastp at Q25 and MiXCR and kept productive beta chains. One record per CDR3 amino acid sequence lists the most common genes and DNA. Recorded for this sample are about 620,000 distinct CDR3 sequences; roughly 15% of them occurred a single time. Of the sample, 3.8% falls within the top ten clones. Sequencing was carried out using blood. These receptors all come from a woman younger than 45 with Graves' hyperthyroidism.

This clonotype was observed a handful of times. The V call is TRBV13, the J call TRBJ1-2, with TRBD1 matching over 7 bases. This CDR3 is 15 amino acids long. The V segment lost 5 bases and the J segment 4 bases; nucleotides outside the gene matches: 10. Germline V gene data show CDR1 as PRHDT and CDR2 as FYEKMQ (reference sequence). The CDR3 protein is CASSRLAGTVYGYTF. DNA of the CDR3: TGTGCCAGCAGCCGCCTTGCCGGGACAGTCTATGGCTACACCTTC.

This clonotype was seen a handful of times. A much larger clone differs from this one at a single base, so this may be a read error. The chain joins TRBV7-2 to TRBJ2-1, with TRBD2 matching over 7 bases. CDR3 length: 15 amino acids. CDR1 SGHTA and CDR2 FQGNSA come from the germline V gene. CDR3 amino acids: CASGLWTSSYNEQFF. CDR3 coding DNA: TGTGCCAGCGGCTTATGGACTAGTTCTTACAATGAGCAGTTCTTC.

This clonotype occurred many times. V usage is TRBV20-1 and J usage is TRBJ2-7, with a tentative D call TRBD2 (5 bases). V shed 4 bases and J shed 1 base, with 8 bases lying between them. The germline gives CDR1 DFQATT, CDR2 SNEGSKA (reference sequence). CDR3 length: 12 residues. The CDR3 DNA is TGCAGTGCTAAGCGGTGGTCCTACGAGCAGTACTTC. The encoded protein is CSAKRWSYEQYF.

This clonotype was seen repeatedly, ten times or more. The rearrangement uses TRBV5-1 and TRBJ2-3; D may be TRBD1 (6 bases). This CDR3 spans 14 amino acids. V lost 4 bases and J 0 bases, leaving 9 bases between the germline ends. Germline V CDR1 and CDR2: SGHRS, YFSETQ. CDR3: CASSEGDSTDTQYF. CDR3 DNA: TGCGCCAGCAGCGAGGGGGACAGCACAGATACGCAGTATTTT.

The V and J genes are TRBV10-3 and TRBJ2-1; 7 positions match TRBD2. V shed 7 bases and J 7 bases; nucleotides not matched to a gene: 7. The germline CDR1 and CDR2 sequences are ENHRY and SYGVKD. The CDR3 spans 13 residues. The CDR3 loop reads CAIMERDGNEQFF. CDR3 nucleotides: TGTGCCATCATGGAGCGGGATGGGAATGAGCAGTTCTTC.

The chain links TRBV7-2 to TRBJ1-2, with TRBD1 matching 8 bases. The length of the CDR3 is 15 residues. CDR1 SGHTA and CDR2 FQGNSA come from the germline V gene. The V gene end was trimmed by 5 bases and the J gene end by 5 bases; junction bases not matched to a gene: 10. The DNA of the CDR3 is TGTGCCAGCAGCCGGCGGACAGGGCTTTCTTATGGCTACACCTTC. Its translation is CASSRRTGLSYGYTF. Filled out from reference TRBV7-2 and TRBJ1-2, the complete variable domain reads GAGVSQSPSNKVTEKGKDVELRCDPISGHTALYWYRQSLGQGLEFLIYFQGNSAPDKSGLPSDRFSAERTGGSVSTLTIQRTQQEDSAVYLCASSRRTGLSYGYTFGSGTRLTVV.

This clonotype was counted a few times. The genes are TRBV2 and TRBJ1-2; TRBD1 aligns across 7 bases. The V gene end was trimmed by 2 bases and the J gene end by 5 bases; junction bases not matched to a gene: 8. The CDR3 extends over 15 amino acids. CDR1 and CDR2 (germline): SNHLY, FYNNEI. CDR3 protein: CASSEIRAGGYGYTF. CDR3 in DNA: TGTGCCAGCAGTGAAATCAGGGCAGGGGGTTATGGCTACACCTTC.

This clonotype was seen many times. The V and J genes are TRBV10-3 and TRBJ1-1, with 9 bases identical to TRBD1. The CDR3 runs to 14 residues. The trim removed 6 bases at V and 2 bases at J, leaving 4 bases unmatched. CDR1 is ENHRY, CDR2 SYGVKD, per germline. CDR3 sequence reads: CAIRGQGPNTEAFF. DNA of the CDR3: TGTGCCATCAGGGGACAGGGTCCCAACACTGAAGCTTTCTTT.

This clonotype was picked up a small number of times. This chain uses TRBV15 with TRBJ1-6; TRBD1 is a possible D gene (6 bases). Germline-derived CDR1 and CDR2 are LNHNV and YYDKDF (reference sequence). V was trimmed by 0 bases and J by 7 bases, leaving 7 bases between them. The CDR3 is 14 residues long. Here the CDR3 DNA reads TGTGCCACCAGCAGAGATACAGGGAATTCACCCCTCCACTTT. Its protein product is CATSRDTGNSPLHF.

This clonotype was found a few times. The J gene is TRBJ2-1, the V gene TRBV5-1, with 13 bases matching TRBD2. Looked up from germline, CDR1 is SGHRS and CDR2 is YFSETQ. The CDR3 has 14 amino acids. V lost 3 bases, J lost 9 bases, and 3 bases stayed unmatched. CDR3 protein: CASSSGTSGTEQFF. The CDR3 nucleotides read TGCGCCAGCAGCTCCGGGACTAGCGGGACTGAGCAGTTCTTC.

The genes are TRBV4-1 and TRBJ2-1; 8 positions match TRBD2. Germline V CDR1 and CDR2: MGHRA, YSYEKL. V was clipped by 3 bases and J by 1 base; unmatched bases: 8. The CDR3 spans 17 residues. CDR3 nucleotide sequence: TGCGCCAGCAGCCATGGCGGAGCGGGAGCTTCCTACAATGAGCAGTTCTTC. It is translated as CASSHGGAGASYNEQFF.

This clonotype has a handful of counts. The chain employs TRBV4-3 and TRBJ2-2, with D perhaps matching TRBD2 (6 bases). V was clipped by 0 bases and J by 4 bases, with 15 bases between them. Germline V gives CDR1 LGHNA, CDR2 YSLEER. The CDR3 has 17 amino acids. CDR3 in amino acids: CASSQELAGEGTGELFF. The CDR3 DNA follows: TGCGCCAGCAGCCAAGAACTAGCCGGAGAGGGCACCGGGGAGCTGTTTTTT.

This clonotype was seen at least ten times. This sequence joins TRBV6-1 and TRBJ1-1; 8 nucleotides agree with TRBD1. The CDR3 extends over 14 amino acids. Germline V CDR1 and CDR2: MNHNS, SASEGT. The ends lost 5 bases at V and 5 bases at J; junction bases unmatched: 7. The CDR3 DNA follows: TGTGCCAGCAGTCAACCAGGGGGCCGGACTGAAGCTTTCTTT. The encoded protein is CASSQPGGRTEAFF.

The chain combines TRBV19 with TRBJ2-7; maybe TRBD2 (5 bases). The germline gives CDR1 LNHDA, CDR2 SQIVND (reference sequence). V was trimmed by 3 bases and J by 7 bases, leaving 16 bases between them. CDR3 length: 14 residues. The CDR3 region has the DNA TGTGCCAGTAGTATCGGATGGGAATCGGGGGAGCAGTACTTC. Protein product: CASSIGWESGEQYF.